The 21 T cell receptor beta chains given below trace back to one sample, sequenced in a study of neurological immune-mediated disorders. TCRdb itself ran the 5' RACE reads through MiXCR, one entry per CDR3 protein. Here the sample spans roughly 67,000 distinct CDR3 sequences, approximately 4.2% being singletons. Sequenced input: PBMCs. The receptors derive from a man aged 50 to 60 with multiple sclerosis.

This clonotype was counted at least ten times. This chain connects TRBV5-1 to TRBJ2-1; maybe TRBD1 (5 bases). Trimming removed 0 bases from V and 5 bases from J, with 9 bases in between. Per the germline V gene, CDR1 is SGHRS and CDR2 is YFSETQ. The CDR3 extends over 14 amino acids. CDR3 in DNA: TGCGCCAGCAGCTTGGATGCAGGGAACAATGAGCAGTTCTTC. Its protein is CASSLDAGNNEQFF.

A word on this clonotype: A clone one base away is much larger, so this may be a read error. The CDR3 region has the DNA TGTGCCAGCAGCTTGGCCCACGAGCAGTACTTC. Translated, it gives CASSLAHEQYF. The chain employs TRBV5-6 and TRBJ2-7, with D uncertain. The V end was cut by 0 bases, the J end by 5 bases, with 3 bases between. Germline V gene lookup returns CDR1 SGHDT and CDR2 YYEEEE. The CDR3 contains 11 residues.

This clonotype occurred many times. This sequence joins TRBV7-2 and TRBJ2-3; tentatively, D is TRBD1 (6 bases). Trimming pared 5 bases from V and 1 base from J, leaving 7 bases between. CDR3 length: 13 amino acids. The germline gives CDR1 SGHTA, CDR2 FQGNSA. CDR3 loop: CASSPGGTDTQYF. CDR3 in DNA: TGTGCCAGCAGCCCAGGGGGCACAGATACGCAGTATTTT.

This clonotype was detected only a few times. For the CDR3, the DNA is TGCAGTGCTAGAGTATTAGGGGTACGGAGCACCGGGGAGCTGTTTTTT. It specifies CSARVLGVRSTGELFF. The chain joins TRBV20-1 to TRBJ2-2; D perhaps matches TRBD1 (5 bases). Germline V CDR1 and CDR2: DFQATT, SNEGSKA (reference sequence). The CDR3 sequence is 16 residues long. With 1 base removed from V and 4 bases from J, the gap between germline ends came to 16 bases.

This clonotype was observed at least ten times. This chain uses TRBV5-5 with TRBJ2-5, with D hard to call. This CDR3 is 14 amino acids long. Trimming took 4 bases from V and 1 from J, leaving 11 bases between them. Germline CDR1 reads SGHKS; CDR2 reads YYEKEE (reference sequence). CDR3 loop: CASSPRRGQETQYF. CDR3 coding DNA: TGTGCCAGCAGCCCCCGGCGTGGCCAAGAGACCCAGTACTTC.

This clonotype was counted at least ten times. The V and J genes are TRBV6-5 and TRBJ1-1; TRBD1 is a possible D gene (5 bases). Trimming shortened V by 5 bases and J by 5 bases, and 12 bases separated the two germline ends. The CDR3 covers 13 residues. Germline CDR1 reads MNHEY; CDR2 reads SVGAGI. CDR3 nucleotides: TGTGCCAGCAGTCTGCCAGGGATAACTGAAGCTTTCTTT. This gives the protein CASSLPGITEAFF.

This clonotype was detected many times. Written as DNA, the CDR3 is TGCAGCGCTACTATCGACAGGGGAAGGGGTCAGCCCCAGCATTTT. Protein sequence: CSATIDRGRGQPQHF. This chain uses TRBV29-1 with TRBJ1-5, with 8 bases aligning to TRBD1. Losses at the gene ends were 7 bases for V and 6 bases for J; bases not matched to a gene: 14. The germline CDR1 and CDR2 sequences are SQVTM and ANQGSEA. This CDR3 spans 15 amino acids.

This clonotype was counted many times. The genes are TRBV24-1 and TRBJ2-3; 12 bases map to TRBD2. This CDR3 has 15 amino acids. The J segment lost 5 bases and the V segment lost 7 bases, leaving 6 bases of the junction unmatched. CDR1 KGHDR and CDR2 SFDVKD come from the germline V gene. The CDR3 loop reads CATRRTSGDVDTQYF. As DNA, the CDR3 is TGTGCCACCAGGAGGACTAGCGGGGATGTAGATACGCAGTATTTT.

This clonotype was recorded many times. The gene calls are TRBV4-1 and TRBJ2-7; D gene uncertain. The V end was cut by 1 base, the J end by 0 bases, with 10 bases between. Germline V gene lookup returns CDR1 MGHRA and CDR2 YSYEKL. The CDR3 runs 15 residues. CDR3 nucleotide sequence: TGCGCCAGCAGCCAAGGGCAAGGACCCTCCTACGAGCAGTACTTC. Residues: CASSQGQGPSYEQYF.

This clonotype has just a few counts. For the CDR3, the DNA is TGCAGTCCAGAAGGGAACCCGGCGTTGAACACTGAAGCTTTCTTT. Residues: CSPEGNPALNTEAFF. The V call is TRBV20-1, the J call TRBJ1-1; D is uncertain. V dropped 8 bases and J dropped 0 bases, with 19 bases sitting between them. The CDR3 is 15 amino acids. The germline gives CDR1 DFQATT, CDR2 SNEGSKA (reference sequence).

Ten or more counts support this clonotype. The rearrangement joins TRBV5-1 to TRBJ1-1; D remains unclear. The germline V gene has CDR1 SGHRS and CDR2 YFSETQ. There are 14 residues in the CDR3. V dropped 0 bases and J dropped 1 base, with 7 bases sitting between them. As DNA, the CDR3 is TGCGCCAGCAGCTTGGGCATACGGAACACTGAAGCTTTCTTT. Amino acid sequence: CASSLGIRNTEAFF.

This clonotype came up many times. The gene calls are TRBV5-1 and TRBJ2-3; 9 nucleotides match TRBD1. Germline values: CDR1 SGHRS, CDR2 YFSETQ. CDR3 length equals 17 residues. The V and J ends lost 4 bases and 0 bases, in that order; junction bases with no gene match: 9. In DNA form, the CDR3 reads TGCGCCAGCAGCCACGGGACAGGGCGGGATAGCACAGATACGCAGTATTTT. Its protein is CASSHGTGRDSTDTQYF.

This clonotype was seen ten or more times. V is TRBV20-1 and J is TRBJ1-6; 7 bases fit TRBD1. Germline V gene sequence: CDR1 DFQATT, CDR2 SNEGSKA (reference sequence). V dropped 2 bases and J dropped 7; count of bases not matched to a gene: 5. The CDR3 spans 14 residues. As DNA, the CDR3 is TGCAGTGCTAGACCGGGACAGCTAAATTCACCCCTCCACTTT. It specifies CSARPGQLNSPLHF.

This clonotype has at least ten counts. V gene TRBV12-3 or TRBV12-4 combines with J gene TRBJ1-2; no firm D call. This CDR3 spans 17 amino acids. V was clipped by 2 bases and J by 4 bases, with 20 bases between them. CDR3 nucleotides: TGTGCCAGCAGTTTATCTGCGGCAGCCCTCCCAGTCTATGGCTACACCTTC. It is translated as CASSLSAAALPVYGYTF.

The chain combines TRBV29-1 with TRBJ1-1; D not resolved. Germline V gene lookup returns CDR1 SQVTM and CDR2 ANQGSEA. Trimming took off 6 bases at V and 7 bases at J, with 12 bases between the two ends. This CDR3 has 11 residues. CDR3 DNA sequence: TGCAGCGTGTCAATCACAGATGAAGCTTTCTTT. As protein: CSVSITDEAFF.

The table lists this clonotype with many counts. The chain recombines TRBV3-1 with TRBJ1-4, with D unclear. V lost 4 bases to trimming and J lost 0 bases, with 15 bases between them. Germline assignment: CDR1 LGHDT and CDR2 YNNKEL (reference sequence). The CDR3 loop spans 17 amino acids. CDR3 in DNA: TGTGCCAGCAGCCGAGACCTCAGTACCGCAACTAATGAAAAACTGTTTTTT. Its protein is CASSRDLSTATNEKLFF.

This clonotype came up many times. The CDR3 sequence is CSARPGVYTEAFF. The CDR3 region has the DNA TGCAGTGCTAGACCAGGAGTATACACTGAAGCTTTCTTT. The chain is built from TRBV20-1 and TRBJ1-1, with D uncertain. V dropped 2 bases and J dropped 3 bases, with 10 bases sitting between them. The CDR3 is 13 residues long. Germline CDR1 reads DFQATT; CDR2 reads SNEGSKA (reference sequence).

This clonotype was recorded many times. The chain uses TRBV5-6 and TRBJ1-1; possible D gene TRBD1, 5 bases. The CDR3 loop spans 15 amino acids. V was cut by 1 base and J by 0 bases, with 10 bases left in between. From germline, CDR1 is SGHDT and CDR2 YYEEEE. CDR3 protein: CASSLLNRLNTEAFF. The CDR3 DNA reads TGTGCCAGCAGCTTGCTGAACAGGCTGAACACTGAAGCTTTCTTT.

This clonotype was recorded at least ten times. The chain combines TRBV24-1 with TRBJ2-1, with 7 positions matching TRBD1. Losses at the gene ends were 4 bases for V and 0 bases for J; bases not matched to a gene: 2. CDR1 KGHDR and CDR2 SFDVKD come from the germline V gene. CDR3 length: 15 amino acids. In DNA, the CDR3 is TGTGCCACCAGTGAAACAGGGGCCTCCTACAATGAGCAGTTCTTC. Protein product: CATSETGASYNEQFF.

This clonotype was counted ten times or more. The gene calls are TRBV20-1 and TRBJ2-1; D might be TRBD2 (7 bases). The CDR3 covers 14 residues. Trimming took off 2 bases at V and 7 bases at J, with 15 bases between the two ends. CDR1 is DFQATT, CDR2 SNEGSKA, per germline (reference sequence). The CDR3 reads CSARRGAAINEQFF. The DNA of the CDR3 is TGCAGTGCTAGACGGGGGGCCGCTATTAATGAGCAGTTCTTC.

Many counts were recorded for this clonotype. The CDR3 DNA sequence: TGTGCCAGCACCGAAGACCGAGTCTACTATGGCTACACCTTC. Its protein is CASTEDRVYYGYTF. This rearrangement joins TRBV2 to TRBJ1-2; D not certain. The V end was cut by 7 bases, the J end by 3 bases, with 15 bases between. The germline gives CDR1 SNHLY, CDR2 FYNNEI. The CDR3 is 14 amino acids.